This TCR beta chain was sequenced during a study of graft-versus-host responses after intestinal transplantation. Study details: Isolated intestinal, liver-intestinal, or multivisceral transplants were what recipients had. Anti-thymocyte globulin served as induction for all recipients, who then took tacrolimus and steroids for about three years.

This clone appeared once. Its antigen is currently unknown. Germline loops: CDR1 PRHDT, CDR2 FYEKMQ (reference sequence). The CDR3 length is 17 residues. Germline trimming cut 0 bases from V and 1 base from J; bases unmatched to any gene: 6. Profiling relied on immunoSEQ multiplex PCR, and the TCRdb table lists in-frame clones only, not all of them. The sample includes over 100,000 clones, approximately 95% of them seen just once. The source is a human donor who received an intestinal transplant. The chain is built from TRBV13 and TRBJ2-5; the match to TRBD2 covers 9 bases. This sample comprised unstimulated CD8+ T cells sorted from spleen or lymph node cells, obtained before intestinal transplant. In DNA form, the CDR3 reads TGTGCCAGCAGCTTAGGAGCACTAGCGGGCTTCCAAGAGACCCAGTACTTC. This codes for CASSLGALAGFQETQYF.